The 26 T cell receptor beta chains below come from one sample, sequenced in a study of spatial heterogeneity in lung cancer. MiXCR, applied by TCRdb to the 5' RACE reads, yields one record per CDR3 protein. The top ten hold about 3% of the sample, which has approximately 52,000 distinct CDR3 sequences, around 7% seen once. Time point: sample taken at primary tumor resection. Unsorted whole RNA samples from tumor, nontumor lung or frozen PBMC were sequenced. The material sequenced was PBMCs, taken at surgery. These receptors originate from a female donor with early-stage non-small cell lung cancer.

This clonotype occurred many times. The chain is built from TRBV7-9 and TRBJ2-3; 7 bases align to TRBD2. The V gene's germline CDR1 is SEHNR and CDR2 FQNEAQ (reference sequence). There are 14 residues in the CDR3. Trimming removed 5 bases from V and 5 bases from J; junction bases left unmatched: 7. CDR3 nucleotides: TGTGCCAGCAGCCCCATGACGGGGGGAGATACGCAGTATTTT. It encodes CASSPMTGGDTQYF.

The chain couples TRBV24-1 to TRBJ1-1; D is undetermined. Germline loops: CDR1 KGHDR, CDR2 SFDVKD. CDR3 length: 15 residues. The ends were cut back, 9 bases at V and 3 bases at J, with 19 bases in the middle. The CDR3 sequence: CATRANNGRYTEAFF. The CDR3 nucleotides read TGTGCCACCCGAGCTAACAACGGGAGGTACACTGAAGCTTTCTTT.

The table lists this clonotype with many counts. The chain couples TRBV5-1 to TRBJ2-2; 8 bases align to TRBD2. V dropped 4 bases and J dropped 5; count of bases not matched to a gene: 10. Germline V gives CDR1 SGHRS, CDR2 YFSETQ. CDR3 length: 16 residues. CDR3 amino acids: CASSPESGGWTGELFF. Written as DNA, the CDR3 is TGCGCCAGCAGCCCCGAGAGCGGGGGATGGACCGGGGAGCTGTTTTTT.

The gene calls are TRBV3-1 and TRBJ2-1; the D is unclear. V shed 0 bases and J shed 9 bases, with 15 bases lying between them. This CDR3 is 15 amino acids long. CDR1 and CDR2 from the germline V gene are LGHDT and YNNKEL (reference sequence). The CDR3 spells CASSQDLVGRGEQFF. The CDR3 DNA is TGTGCCAGCAGCCAAGATCTTGTAGGGCGAGGTGAGCAGTTCTTC.

This clonotype was detected ten times or more. The gene calls are TRBV20-1 and TRBJ2-3; D uncertain. The length of the CDR3 is 12 residues. Trimming pared 2 bases from V and 6 bases from J, leaving 9 bases between. Germline V lookup: CDR1 DFQATT, CDR2 SNEGSKA (reference sequence). Written as DNA, the CDR3 is TGCAGTGCTAGAAGTCTGGGGGATACGCAGTATTTT. The encoded protein is CSARSLGDTQYF.

This clonotype was recorded at least ten times. The chain carries TRBV9 and TRBJ2-2; the match to TRBD2 covers 9 bases. Germline V gene sequence: CDR1 SGDLS, CDR2 YYNGEE. There are 17 residues in the CDR3. Losses at the gene ends were 2 bases for V and 3 bases for J; bases not matched to a gene: 8. The chain's CDR3 is CASSVNRLAVDTGELFF. DNA for the CDR3: TGTGCCAGCAGCGTGAACCGACTAGCGGTGGACACCGGGGAGCTGTTTTTT.

This clonotype was observed at least ten times. CDR3 loop: CSARRRGVDTGELFF. The DNA of the CDR3 is TGCAGTGCTAGACGCAGGGGAGTGGACACCGGGGAGCTGTTTTTT. The gene calls are TRBV20-1 and TRBJ2-2; TRBD1 is a possible D gene (6 bases). The CDR3 is made up of 15 amino acids. Looked up from germline, CDR1 is DFQATT and CDR2 is SNEGSKA (reference sequence). Trimming left V 2 bases short and J 3 bases short, with 13 bases between.

In its sample, this clonotype was seen a few times. The genes are TRBV19 and TRBJ2-3, with 10 bases lining up with TRBD2. Germline loops: CDR1 LNHDA, CDR2 SQIVND (reference sequence). Unmatched junction bases numbered 7, after V lost 5 bases and J lost 2 bases. CDR3 size: 16 residues. The CDR3 nucleotides read TGTGCCAGTAGTGATTGGACTAGCGGAATCACAGATACGCAGTATTTT. It specifies CASSDWTSGITDTQYF.

This clonotype was seen ten or more times. The chain is built from TRBV2 and TRBJ1-1; perhaps TRBD1 as D (6 bases). The ends were cut back, 8 bases at V and 8 bases at J, with 12 bases in the middle. This CDR3 has 11 residues. Germline CDR1 is SNHLY and CDR2 is FYNNEI. DNA for the CDR3: TGTGCCAGCCCGGGGGGCGCGGAAGCTTTCTTT. Its translation is CASPGGAEAFF.

This clonotype was seen at least ten times. CDR3 loop: CASSISGHRTDEQYF. The DNA for the CDR3 is TGTGCCAGTAGTATATCTGGGCACCGTACGGACGAGCAGTACTTC. The gene calls are TRBV19 and TRBJ2-7; D not certain. Trimming took off 2 bases at V and 5 bases at J, with 16 bases between the two ends. CDR1 is LNHDA, CDR2 SQIVND, per germline (reference sequence). The CDR3 contains 15 residues.

Ten or more counts support this clonotype. The chain combines TRBV10-3 with TRBJ1-1; D remains ambiguous. V was clipped by 6 bases and J by 2 bases, with 13 bases between them. The V gene's germline CDR1 is ENHRY and CDR2 SYGVKD. CDR3 length: 14 residues. The CDR3 bases are TGTGCCATCAGAGGTCGGCTACTTAACACTGAAGCTTTCTTT. Amino acids: CAIRGRLLNTEAFF.

The chain links TRBV12-3 or TRBV12-4 to TRBJ2-7; D gene unclear. The CDR3 consists of 13 residues. V was clipped by 4 bases and J by 1 base, with 8 bases between them. The CDR3 DNA is TGTGCCAGCAGTTACGGCGTTTCCTACGAGCAGTACTTC. Its translation is CASSYGVSYEQYF.

This clonotype occurred many times. The rearrangement uses TRBV5-1 and TRBJ2-1; D not resolved. This CDR3 has 13 amino acids. CDR1 SGHRS and CDR2 YFSETQ come from the germline V gene. With 5 bases removed from V and 0 bases from J, the gap between germline ends came to 6 bases. This CDR3 reads CASRMYSYNEQFF. The DNA for the CDR3 is TGCGCCAGCAGAATGTACTCCTACAATGAGCAGTTCTTC.

V gene TRBV12-3 or TRBV12-4 combines with J gene TRBJ1-4; a weak D match, TRBD1 (5 bases). This CDR3 has 17 residues. Trimming took off 5 bases at V and 1 base at J, with 17 bases between the two ends. The CDR3 protein is CASSISDSLGTNEKLFF. The DNA of the CDR3 is TGTGCCAGCAGTATTAGCGACAGCCTGGGAACTAATGAAAAACTGTTTTTT.

This clonotype was detected many times. The V gene is TRBV28, the J gene TRBJ1-3, with 8 bases identical to TRBD1. CDR1 MDHEN and CDR2 SYDVKM come from the germline V gene. V lost 2 bases to trimming and J lost 1 base; unmatched junction nucleotides: 7. The CDR3 has 17 residues. CDR3 loop: CASSLPRTGPSGNTIYF. The CDR3 bases are TGTGCCAGCAGTTTACCCAGGACAGGGCCTTCTGGAAACACCATATATTTT.

This clonotype was seen many times. The V gene is TRBV6-5, the J gene TRBJ2-5; D remains unclear. V lost 3 bases and J lost 5, with 10 bases in between. The CDR3 extends over 13 amino acids. The germline V gene encodes CDR1 MNHEY and CDR2 SVGAGI. The CDR3 sequence: CASSYGWAETQYF. The CDR3 nucleotides read TGTGCCAGCAGTTATGGATGGGCCGAGACCCAGTACTTC.

At least ten counts were recorded for this clonotype. The J gene is TRBJ2-1, the V gene TRBV6-8; TRBD2 agrees at 11 bases. The CDR3 contains 16 residues. Trimming cost V 5 bases and J 4 bases; bases outside gene matches: 7. CDR1 is MNHGY and CDR2 is SAAAGT in the germline V gene. This CDR3 reads CASSGLTSGKYNEQFF. In nucleotides, the CDR3 is TGTGCCAGCAGTGGATTGACTAGCGGGAAATACAATGAGCAGTTCTTC.

V gene TRBV20-1 combines with J gene TRBJ2-7; 7 bases are a match to TRBD2. With 6 bases clipped from V and 4 bases from J, the junction kept 9 bases outside the gene matches. CDR1 is DFQATT, CDR2 SNEGSKA, per germline (reference sequence). The CDR3 covers 13 residues. CDR3 in amino acids: CSAALADPYEQYF. The CDR3 region has the DNA TGCAGTGCCGCGCTAGCGGACCCTTACGAGCAGTACTTC.

This clonotype was counted ten times or more. J is TRBJ2-7 and V is TRBV7-9, with 8 nucleotides matching TRBD2. The CDR3 extends over 14 amino acids. The ends lost 3 bases at V and 5 bases at J; junction bases unmatched: 6. Per the germline V gene, CDR1 is SEHNR and CDR2 is FQNEAQ (reference sequence). The DNA of the CDR3 is TGTGCCAGCAGCTTGACTAGCGATACCCACGAGCAGTACTTC. This encodes CASSLTSDTHEQYF. The entire variable domain, with the rest obtained from reference TRBV7-9 and TRBJ2-7, is as follows: DTGVSQNPRHKITKRGQNVTFRCDPISEHNRLYWYRQTLGQGPEFLTYFQNEAQLEKSRLLSDRFSAERPKGSFSTLEIQRTEQGDSAMYLCASSLTSDTHEQYFGPGTRLTVT.

This clonotype was observed a few times. The chain links TRBV2 to TRBJ1-2; no firm D call. Deletions cut 6 bases from V and 0 bases from J, with 11 bases between. Germline V lookup: CDR1 SNHLY, CDR2 FYNNEI. The CDR3 runs to 14 residues. The CDR3 DNA is TGTGCCAGCAGAACAGCTACCACTAACTATGGCTACACCTTC. It encodes CASRTATTNYGYTF.

This clonotype came up many times. V usage is TRBV20-1 and J usage is TRBJ2-5; 8 bases map to TRBD2. The germline gives CDR1 DFQATT, CDR2 SNEGSKA (reference sequence). This CDR3 spans 14 amino acids. V shed 1 base, J shed 5 bases, and the junction held 6 bases outside the gene matches. CDR3 in amino acids: CSARVSSGGETQYF. CDR3 nucleotides: TGCAGTGCTAGAGTATCCAGCGGGGGTGAGACCCAGTACTTC.

This clonotype was observed a handful of times. The chain employs TRBV7-9 and TRBJ2-5; D uncertain. V lost 1 base to trimming and J lost 4 bases, with 10 bases between them. The CDR3 loop spans 14 amino acids. Germline CDR1 and CDR2: SEHNR and FQNEAQ (reference sequence). CDR3 DNA sequence: TGTGCCAGCAGCTTAGGGGATGAAGTAGAGACCCAGTACTTC. As protein: CASSLGDEVETQYF.

This clonotype was seen more than once but under ten times. This rearrangement joins TRBV29-1 to TRBJ2-5; a weak D match, TRBD1 (5 bases). With 7 bases removed from V and 2 bases from J, the gap between germline ends came to 14 bases. The CDR3 has 13 residues. Germline CDR1 SQVTM, CDR2 ANQGSEA. CDR3 nucleotides: TGCAGCGGGACCGGACAACTACAAGAGACCCAGTACTTC. It translates to CSGTGQLQETQYF.

This clonotype was counted at least ten times. The chain uses TRBV7-2 and TRBJ2-1; the match to TRBD2 covers 9 bases. After removal of 3 bases from V and 7 bases from J, the junction contained 4 bases not matched to a gene. Germline V CDR1 and CDR2: SGHTA, FQGNSA. This CDR3 region has 14 residues. CDR3 amino acids: CASSLLAGLNEQFF. CDR3 nucleotide sequence: TGTGCCAGCAGCTTGCTAGCGGGGTTGAATGAGCAGTTCTTC. The full variable domain, in which reference TRBV7-2 and TRBJ2-1 provide the parts outside the CDR3, is GAGVSQSPSNKVTEKGKDVELRCDPISGHTALYWYRQSLGQGLEFLIYFQGNSAPDKSGLPSDRFSAERTGGSVSTLTIQRTQQEDSAVYLCASSLLAGLNEQFFGPGTRLTVL.

The CDR3 coding sequence is TGTGCCAGCAGGCTTAGCGGGGGGCCCGCAGATACGCAGTATTTT. Protein sequence: CASRLSGGPADTQYF. The rearrangement joins TRBV7-3 to TRBJ2-3; 10 bases align to TRBD2. The germline gives CDR1 SGHTA, CDR2 FQGTGA. V lost 6 bases, J lost 4 bases, and 7 bases stayed unmatched. The CDR3 loop spans 15 amino acids. The full variable domain, completed using reference TRBV7-3 and TRBJ2-3, is GAGVSQTPSNKVTEKGKYVELRCDPISGHTALYWYRQSLGQGPEFLIYFQGTGAADDSGLPNDRFFAVRPEGSVSTLKIQRTERGDSAVYLCASRLSGGPADTQYFGPGTRLTVL.

There are many counts of this clonotype. V gene TRBV3-1 combines with J gene TRBJ2-3; tentative D call: TRBD1 (6 bases). Trimming cost V 4 bases and J 2 bases, with 13 bases left between them. The CDR3 totals 15 residues. CDR1 is LGHDT and CDR2 is YNNKEL in the germline V gene (reference sequence). This chain's CDR3 is CASSPGQSYTDTQYF. CDR3 DNA sequence: TGTGCCAGCAGCCCCGGACAGAGCTACACAGATACGCAGTATTTT.